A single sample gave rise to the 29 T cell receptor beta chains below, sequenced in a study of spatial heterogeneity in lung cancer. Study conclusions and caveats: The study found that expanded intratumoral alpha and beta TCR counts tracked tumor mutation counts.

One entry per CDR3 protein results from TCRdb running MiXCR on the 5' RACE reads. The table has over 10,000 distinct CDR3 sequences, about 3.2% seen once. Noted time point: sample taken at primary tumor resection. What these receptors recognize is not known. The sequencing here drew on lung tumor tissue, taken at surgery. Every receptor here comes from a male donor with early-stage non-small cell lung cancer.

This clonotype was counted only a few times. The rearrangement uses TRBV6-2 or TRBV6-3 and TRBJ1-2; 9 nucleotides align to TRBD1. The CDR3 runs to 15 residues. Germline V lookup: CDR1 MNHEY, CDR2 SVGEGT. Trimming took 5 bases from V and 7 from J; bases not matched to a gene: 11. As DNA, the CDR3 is TGTGCCAGCAGTCTATACCTGCGGGGACAGGGTGGCTACACCTTC. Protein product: CASSLYLRGQGGYTF.

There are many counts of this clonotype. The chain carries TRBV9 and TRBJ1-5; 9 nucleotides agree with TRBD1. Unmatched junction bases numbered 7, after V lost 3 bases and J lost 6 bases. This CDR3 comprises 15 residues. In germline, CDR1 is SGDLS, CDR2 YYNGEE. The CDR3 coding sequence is TGTGCCAGCAGCGGTGGGGACAGGGCAGGTCAGCCCCAGCATTTT. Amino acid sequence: CASSGGDRAGQPQHF.

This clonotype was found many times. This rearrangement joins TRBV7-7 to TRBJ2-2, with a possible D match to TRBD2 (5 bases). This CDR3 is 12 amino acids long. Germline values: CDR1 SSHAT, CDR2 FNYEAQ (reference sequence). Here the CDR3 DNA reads TGTGCGGTGACTACGAACACCGGGGAGCTGTTTTTT. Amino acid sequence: CAVTTNTGELFF.

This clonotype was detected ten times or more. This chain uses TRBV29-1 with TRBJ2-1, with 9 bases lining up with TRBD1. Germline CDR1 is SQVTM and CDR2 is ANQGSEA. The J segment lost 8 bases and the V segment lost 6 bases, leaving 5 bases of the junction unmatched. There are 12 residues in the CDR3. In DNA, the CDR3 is TGCAGCGTGCCGGGACAGGGCGATGAGCAGTTCTTC. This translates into CSVPGQGDEQFF.

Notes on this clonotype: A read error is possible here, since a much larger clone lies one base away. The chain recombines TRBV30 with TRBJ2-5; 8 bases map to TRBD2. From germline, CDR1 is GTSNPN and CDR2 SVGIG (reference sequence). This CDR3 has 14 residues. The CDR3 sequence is CVWRRGDQEITQYF. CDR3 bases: TGTGTCTGGAGGCGGGGGGATCAAGAGATTACCCAGTACTTC.

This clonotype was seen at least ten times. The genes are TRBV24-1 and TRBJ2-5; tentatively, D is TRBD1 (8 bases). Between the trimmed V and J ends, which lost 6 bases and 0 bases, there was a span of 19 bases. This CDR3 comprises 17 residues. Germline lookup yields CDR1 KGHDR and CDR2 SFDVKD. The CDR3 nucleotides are TGTGCCACCAGTAGTGGGAGGGACAGGAGGTACCAAGAGACCCAGTACTTC. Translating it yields CATSSGRDRRYQETQYF.

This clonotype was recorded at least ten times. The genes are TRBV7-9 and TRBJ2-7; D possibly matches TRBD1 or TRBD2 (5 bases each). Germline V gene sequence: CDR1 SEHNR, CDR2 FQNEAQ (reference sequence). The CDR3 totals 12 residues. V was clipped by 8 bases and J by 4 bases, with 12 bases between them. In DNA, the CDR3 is TGTGCCAGCGGGGGTCCGGGGTACGAGCAGTACTTC. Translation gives CASGGPGYEQYF.

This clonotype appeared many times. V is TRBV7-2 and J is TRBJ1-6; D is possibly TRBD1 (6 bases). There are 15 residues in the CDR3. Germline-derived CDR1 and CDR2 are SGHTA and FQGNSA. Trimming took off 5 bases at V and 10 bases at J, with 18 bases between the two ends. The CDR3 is CASSHRTGIGSPLHF. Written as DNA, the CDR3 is TGTGCCAGCAGCCATCGAACAGGGATCGGATCACCCCTCCACTTT. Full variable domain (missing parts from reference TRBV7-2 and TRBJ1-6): GAGVSQSPSNKVTEKGKDVELRCDPISGHTALYWYRQSLGQGLEFLIYFQGNSAPDKSGLPSDRFSAERTGGSVSTLTIQRTQQEDSAVYLCASSHRTGIGSPLHFGNGTRLTVT.

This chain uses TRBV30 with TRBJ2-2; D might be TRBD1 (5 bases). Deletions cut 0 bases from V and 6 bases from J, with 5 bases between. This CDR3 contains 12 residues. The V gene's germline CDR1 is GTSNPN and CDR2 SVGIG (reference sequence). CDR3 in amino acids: CAWSVGAGELFF. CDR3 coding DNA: TGTGCCTGGAGTGTAGGGGCCGGGGAGCTGTTTTTT.

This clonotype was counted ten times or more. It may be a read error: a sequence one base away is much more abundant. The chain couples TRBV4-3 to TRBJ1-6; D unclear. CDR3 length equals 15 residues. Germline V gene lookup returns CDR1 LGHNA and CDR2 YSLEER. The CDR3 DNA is TGCGCCAGCAGCCCGGGAGCAGACTATAATTCACCCCTCAACTTT. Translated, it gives CASSPGADYNSPLNF.

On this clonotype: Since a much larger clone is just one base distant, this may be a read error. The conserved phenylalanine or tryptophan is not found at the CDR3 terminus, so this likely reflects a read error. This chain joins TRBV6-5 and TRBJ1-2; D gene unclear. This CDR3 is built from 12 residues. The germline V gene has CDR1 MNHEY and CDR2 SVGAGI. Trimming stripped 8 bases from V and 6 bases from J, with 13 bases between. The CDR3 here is CASHSPQHGYTL. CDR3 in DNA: TGTGCCAGCCATAGCCCACAACATGGCTACACCTTA.

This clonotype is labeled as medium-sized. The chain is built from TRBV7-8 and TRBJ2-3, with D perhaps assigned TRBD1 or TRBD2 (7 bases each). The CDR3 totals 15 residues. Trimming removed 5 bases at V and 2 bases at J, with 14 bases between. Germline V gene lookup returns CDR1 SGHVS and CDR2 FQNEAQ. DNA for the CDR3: TGTGCCAGCAGCCTCAGGGGGGGATTCACAGATACGCAGTATTTT. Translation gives CASSLRGGFTDTQYF.

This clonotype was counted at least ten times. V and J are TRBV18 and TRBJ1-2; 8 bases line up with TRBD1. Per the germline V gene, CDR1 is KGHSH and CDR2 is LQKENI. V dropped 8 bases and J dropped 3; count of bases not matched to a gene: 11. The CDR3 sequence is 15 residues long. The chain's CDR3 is CASVRNQGADYGYTF. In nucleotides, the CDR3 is TGTGCCAGCGTGCGTAATCAGGGGGCTGACTATGGCTACACCTTC.

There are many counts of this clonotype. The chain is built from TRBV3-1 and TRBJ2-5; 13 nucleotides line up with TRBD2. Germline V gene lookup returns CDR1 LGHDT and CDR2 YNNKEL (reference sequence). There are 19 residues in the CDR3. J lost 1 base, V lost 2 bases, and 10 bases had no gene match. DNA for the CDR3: TGTGCCAGCAGCCAACTCGACCTGACTAGCGGGGGGTTCCAAGAGACCCAGTACTTC. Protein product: CASSQLDLTSGGFQETQYF.

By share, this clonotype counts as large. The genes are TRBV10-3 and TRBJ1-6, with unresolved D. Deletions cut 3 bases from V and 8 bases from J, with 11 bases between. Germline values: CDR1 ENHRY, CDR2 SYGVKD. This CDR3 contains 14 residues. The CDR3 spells CAISDRSKDSPLHF. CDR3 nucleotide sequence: TGTGCCATCAGTGACCGGAGTAAGGATTCACCCCTCCACTTT.

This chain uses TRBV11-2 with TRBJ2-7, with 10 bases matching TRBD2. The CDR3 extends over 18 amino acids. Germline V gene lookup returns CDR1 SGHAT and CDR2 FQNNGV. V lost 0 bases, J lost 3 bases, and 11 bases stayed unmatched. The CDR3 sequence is CASSLDSWLAGEDYEQYF. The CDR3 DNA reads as TGTGCCAGCAGCTTAGATTCCTGGCTAGCGGGGGAGGACTACGAGCAGTACTTC. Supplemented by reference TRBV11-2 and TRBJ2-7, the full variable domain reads EAGVAQSPRYKIIEKRQSVAFWCNPISGHATLYWYQQILGQGPKLLIQFQNNGVVDDSQLPKDRFSAERLKGVDSTLKIQPAKLEDSAVYLCASSLDSWLAGEDYEQYFGPGTRLTVT.

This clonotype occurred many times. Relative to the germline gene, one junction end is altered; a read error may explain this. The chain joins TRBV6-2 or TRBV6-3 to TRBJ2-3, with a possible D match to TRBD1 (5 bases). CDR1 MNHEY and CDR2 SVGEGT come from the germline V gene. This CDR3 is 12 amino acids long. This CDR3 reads CASRPDTYTQYF. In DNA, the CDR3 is TGTGCCAGCAGGCCGGACACATATACGCAGTATTTT.

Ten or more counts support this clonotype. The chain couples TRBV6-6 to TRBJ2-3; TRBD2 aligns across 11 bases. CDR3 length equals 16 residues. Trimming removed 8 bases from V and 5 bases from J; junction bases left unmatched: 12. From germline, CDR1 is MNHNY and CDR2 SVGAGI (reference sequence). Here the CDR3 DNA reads TGTGCCAGCTACCTACCCCTAGCGGGGGGTGGAGATACGCAGTATTTT. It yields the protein CASYLPLAGGGDTQYF.

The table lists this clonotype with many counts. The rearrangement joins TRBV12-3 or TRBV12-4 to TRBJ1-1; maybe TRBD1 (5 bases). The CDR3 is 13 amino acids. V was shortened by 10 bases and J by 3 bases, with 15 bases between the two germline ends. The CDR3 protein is CANTGPGDTEAFF. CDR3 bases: TGTGCCAACACCGGTCCGGGGGACACTGAAGCTTTCTTT.

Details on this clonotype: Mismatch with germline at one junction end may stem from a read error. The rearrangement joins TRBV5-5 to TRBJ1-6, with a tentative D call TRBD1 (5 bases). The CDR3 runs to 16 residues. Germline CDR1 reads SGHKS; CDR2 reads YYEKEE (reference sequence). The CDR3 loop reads CASSLIGRGSNSPLNF. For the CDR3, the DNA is TGTGCCAGCAGTTTGATAGGACGGGGGTCGAATTCACCCCTCAACTTT.

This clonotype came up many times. The CDR3: CSARGRSPSGQETQYF. CDR3 nucleotides: TGCAGTGCTAGAGGCCGCTCCCCTAGCGGTCAAGAGACCCAGTACTTC. This chain links TRBV20-1 with TRBJ2-5; 7 bases align to TRBD2. V shed 1 base and J 2 bases; nucleotides not matched to a gene: 10. The V gene's germline CDR1 is DFQATT and CDR2 SNEGSKA (reference sequence). The CDR3 has 16 amino acids.

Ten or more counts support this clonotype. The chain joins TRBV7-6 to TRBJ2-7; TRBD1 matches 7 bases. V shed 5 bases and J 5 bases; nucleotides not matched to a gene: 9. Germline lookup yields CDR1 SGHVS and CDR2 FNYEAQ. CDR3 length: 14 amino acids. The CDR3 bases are TGTGCCAGCAGCCTCGCGACAGGGTCCGACGAGCAGTACTTC. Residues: CASSLATGSDEQYF.

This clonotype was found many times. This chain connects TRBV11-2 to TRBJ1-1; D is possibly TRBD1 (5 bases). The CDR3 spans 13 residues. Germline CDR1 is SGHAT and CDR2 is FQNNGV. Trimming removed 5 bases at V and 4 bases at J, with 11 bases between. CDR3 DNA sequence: TGTGCCAGCAGCCCAGGGTTGAGCACTGAAGCTTTCTTT. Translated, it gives CASSPGLSTEAFF.

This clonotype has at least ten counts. This chain's CDR3 is CASSQETTTDTQYF. CDR3 nucleotide sequence: TGCGCCAGCAGCCAAGAAACTACCACAGATACGCAGTATTTT. J is TRBJ2-3 and V is TRBV4-1; D gene ambiguous. Germline assignment: CDR1 MGHRA and CDR2 YSYEKL. V lost 0 bases and J lost 2, with 6 bases in between. This CDR3 comprises 14 residues.

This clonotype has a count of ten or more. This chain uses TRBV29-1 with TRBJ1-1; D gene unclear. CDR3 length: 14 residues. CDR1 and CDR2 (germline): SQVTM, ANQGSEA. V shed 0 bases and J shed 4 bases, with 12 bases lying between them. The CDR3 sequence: CSVEEGSSSTEAFF. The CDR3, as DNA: TGCAGCGTTGAAGAGGGATCCTCGAGCACTGAAGCTTTCTTT.

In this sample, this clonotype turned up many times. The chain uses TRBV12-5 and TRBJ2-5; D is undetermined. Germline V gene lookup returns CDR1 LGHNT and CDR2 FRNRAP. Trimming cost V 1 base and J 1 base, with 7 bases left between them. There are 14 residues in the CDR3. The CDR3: CASGLAGAQETQYF. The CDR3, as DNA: TGTGCTAGTGGTTTGGCCGGTGCCCAAGAGACCCAGTACTTC.

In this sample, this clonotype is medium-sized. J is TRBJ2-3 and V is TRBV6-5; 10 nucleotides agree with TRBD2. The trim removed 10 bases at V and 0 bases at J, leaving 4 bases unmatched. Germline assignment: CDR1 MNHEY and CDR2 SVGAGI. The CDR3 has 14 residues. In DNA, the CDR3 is TGTGCCACTGGACTAGCGGATAGCACAGATACGCAGTATTTT. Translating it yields CATGLADSTDTQYF.

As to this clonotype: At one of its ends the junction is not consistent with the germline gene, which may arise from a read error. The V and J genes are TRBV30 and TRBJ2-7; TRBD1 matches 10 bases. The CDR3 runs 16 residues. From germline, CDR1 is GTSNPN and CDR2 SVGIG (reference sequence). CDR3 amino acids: CAWTILRDRGTYERYF. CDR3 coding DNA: TGTGCCTGGACCATACTCCGGGACAGGGGAACCTACGAGCGGTACTTC.

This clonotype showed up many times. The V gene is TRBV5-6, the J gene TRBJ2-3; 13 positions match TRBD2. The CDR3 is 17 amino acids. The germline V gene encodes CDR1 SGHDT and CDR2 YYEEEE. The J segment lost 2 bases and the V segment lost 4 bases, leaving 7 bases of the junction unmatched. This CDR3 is CASSPGLAGALTDTQYF. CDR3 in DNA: TGTGCCAGCAGCCCCGGACTAGCGGGGGCCCTCACAGATACGCAGTATTTT. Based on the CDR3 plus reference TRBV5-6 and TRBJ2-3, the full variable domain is DAGVTQSPTHLIKTRGQQVTLRCSPKSGHDTVSWYQQALGQGPQFIFQYYEEEERQRGNFPDRFSGHQFPNYSSELNVNALLLGDSALYLCASSPGLAGALTDTQYFGPGTRLTVL.